The 22 T cell receptor beta chains listed next were all sequenced from one sample in a study of cytomegalovirus exposure and HLA in healthy donors. Amplification used 60 Vbeta primers and 13 Jbeta primers. The protocol was immunoSEQ multiplex PCR, while the TCRdb copy is restricted to in-frame clones and leaves out a portion. The profile shows under 200,000 clones, 84% of them singletons. The sequenced material came from PBMCs. These receptors were obtained from a young man in good health and CMV-seronegative.

The chain employs TRBV27 and TRBJ1-2; 7 bases map to TRBD1. This CDR3 has 15 residues. V shed 4 bases, J shed 5 bases, and the junction held 10 bases outside the gene matches. Looked up from germline, CDR1 is MNHEY and CDR2 is SMNVEV (reference sequence). CDR3 residues: CASSSNRQGGYGYTF. The CDR3 coding sequence is TGTGCCAGCAGTTCAAACAGACAGGGTGGTTATGGCTACACCTTC.

The CDR3: CASSFSGLNQPQHF. The CDR3 DNA sequence: TGTGCCAGCAGCTTTTCGGGGTTAAATCAGCCCCAGCATTTT. The rearrangement uses TRBV5-6 and TRBJ1-5, with D unclear. Trimming took off 2 bases at V and 4 bases at J, with 10 bases between the two ends. In germline, CDR1 is SGHDT, CDR2 YYEEEE. The length of the CDR3 is 14 residues.

The chain recombines TRBV5-6 with TRBJ2-1; D is unclear. The V end was cut by 4 bases, the J end by 0 bases, with 14 bases between. Per germline, CDR1 SGHDT and CDR2 YYEEEE. The CDR3 contains 16 residues. The CDR3 sequence is CASSPAPQSSYNEQFF. CDR3 nucleotide sequence: TGTGCCAGCAGCCCCGCACCACAGAGCTCCTACAATGAGCAGTTCTTC.

The chain recombines TRBV11-1 with TRBJ2-1, with 8 bases matching TRBD1. The CDR3 is 19 residues long. Germline V gene data show CDR1 as SGHAT and CDR2 as FQDESV (reference sequence). V was clipped by 5 bases and J by 2 bases; unmatched bases: 17. The CDR3 bases are TGTGCCAGCAGCCCGACGAAACCGCAGGGGGCGCGGCCCTACAATGAGCAGTTCTTC. Its translation: CASSPTKPQGARPYNEQFF.

The chain combines TRBV27 with TRBJ1-1; D remains ambiguous. CDR3 length: 13 residues. In germline, CDR1 is MNHEY, CDR2 SMNVEV (reference sequence). V was shortened by 11 bases and J by 3 bases, with 16 bases between the two germline ends. The CDR3 coding sequence is TGTGCCTGGTGGAGAAGATGGGACACTGAAGCTTTCTTT. Residues: CAWWRRWDTEAFF.

The genes are TRBV19 and TRBJ2-1; 9 bases fit TRBD1. The CDR3 runs 15 residues. Germline lookup yields CDR1 LNHDA and CDR2 SQIVND (reference sequence). V dropped 4 bases and J dropped 5; count of bases not matched to a gene: 6. CDR3 sequence reads: CASSTDRGTHNEQFF. The CDR3 region has the DNA TGTGCCAGTAGTACTGACAGGGGGACGCACAATGAGCAGTTCTTC.

This chain links TRBV7-7 with TRBJ2-1; D is unresolved. This CDR3 is built from 13 residues. Trimming cost V 5 bases and J 1 base, with 6 bases left between them. CDR1 is SSHAT, CDR2 FNYEAQ, per germline (reference sequence). In nucleotides, the CDR3 is TGTGCCAGCAGCAGCGCATCCTACAATGAGCAGTTCTTC. The encoded protein is CASSSASYNEQFF.

V and J are TRBV6-6 and TRBJ2-1; 10 bases are shared with TRBD2. Unmatched junction bases numbered 7, after V lost 2 bases and J lost 15 bases. The CDR3 consists of 13 residues. Germline V gives CDR1 MNHNY, CDR2 SVGAGI (reference sequence). CDR3: CASSYTIAGGGFF. CDR3 nucleotides: TGTGCCAGCAGTTACACCATAGCGGGGGGAGGGTTCTTC.

The V and J genes are TRBV5-3 and TRBJ2-3; 7 bases are shared with TRBD2. TRBV5-3 is classed as an ORF, of uncertain function. V lost 0 bases to trimming and J lost 4 bases; unmatched junction nucleotides: 14. The CDR3 runs to 18 residues. The CDR3 DNA is TGTGCCAGAAGCTTGGAACCCGAGCGGGATCTTGTACCAGATACGCAGTATTTT. Residues: CARSLEPERDLVPDTQYF.

This rearrangement joins TRBV5-6 to TRBJ2-2; the D is unclear. Germline lookup yields CDR1 SGHDT and CDR2 YYEEEE. This CDR3 region has 15 residues. Trimming removed 2 bases from V and 2 bases from J, with 10 bases in between. The CDR3 loop is CASSFGQYNTGELFF. The CDR3 coding sequence is TGTGCCAGCAGCTTTGGCCAGTACAACACCGGGGAGCTGTTTTTT.

The CDR3 DNA reads TGTGCCAGCAGCCTACCACTTACGATGCGGGGGATTAACACCGGGGAGCTGTTTTTT. This gives the protein CASSLPLTMRGINTGELFF. The J gene is TRBJ2-2, the V gene TRBV4-2; TRBD2 matches at 7 bases. Trimming cost V 4 bases and J 2 bases; bases outside gene matches: 16. This CDR3 region has 19 residues. From germline, CDR1 is LGHNA and CDR2 YNFKEQ.

The CDR3 loop is CASISLGTELSYEQYF. In DNA, the CDR3 is TGTGCCAGCATCAGTTTGGGGACAGAGCTATCCTACGAGCAGTACTTC. The chain is built from TRBV28 and TRBJ2-7; TRBD1 aligns across 7 bases. Germline assignment: CDR1 MDHEN and CDR2 SYDVKM. V shed 7 bases, J shed 1 base, and the junction held 13 bases outside the gene matches. This CDR3 is built from 16 residues.

V gene TRBV7-3 combines with J gene TRBJ2-1; 7 nucleotides line up with TRBD2. V was pared by 4 bases and J by 7 bases, with 10 bases of the junction left unmatched. The CDR3 sequence is 15 residues long. CDR1 and CDR2 from the germline V gene are SGHTA and FQGTGA. Written as DNA, the CDR3 is TGTGCCAGCAGCTCAACCGGGACTACTTTGAATGAGCAGTTCTTC. It encodes CASSSTGTTLNEQFF.

The chain uses TRBV5-1 and TRBJ2-1; D possibly corresponds to TRBD1 (5 bases). V lost 0 bases and J lost 8, with 12 bases in between. Germline assignment: CDR1 SGHRS and CDR2 YFSETQ. CDR3 length: 14 amino acids. The DNA of the CDR3 is TGCGCCAGCAGCTTGGGGGCAGGGCGTGATGAGCAGTTCTTC. It codes for CASSLGAGRDEQFF.

The rearrangement uses TRBV19 and TRBJ2-7, with a possible D match to TRBD1 (6 bases). The CDR3 has 15 residues. The V gene lost 0 bases and the J gene lost 0 bases, with 9 bases spanning the gap. Germline V gene lookup returns CDR1 LNHDA and CDR2 SQIVND (reference sequence). CDR3 region: CASSIETGSSYEQYF. Here the CDR3 DNA reads TGTGCCAGTAGTATAGAAACAGGGAGCTCCTACGAGCAGTACTTC. Using reference TRBV19 and TRBJ2-7 for the parts outside the CDR3, the full variable domain is DGGITQSPKYLFRKEGQNVTLSCEQNLNHDAMYWYRQDPGQGLRLIYYSQIVNDFQKGDIAEGYSVSREKKESFPLTVTSAQKNPTAFYLCASSIETGSSYEQYFGPGTRLTVT.

This clone was seen only once. This sample includes further DNA sequences coding for the same CDR3. The chain links TRBV27 to TRBJ2-5; the match to TRBD1 covers 10 bases. With V trimmed by 6 bases and J by 5 bases, 3 bases remained unmatched. The CDR3 totals 13 residues. Germline V gives CDR1 MNHEY, CDR2 SMNVEV (reference sequence). The CDR3 sequence is CASSRDRGETQYF. CDR3 bases: TGTGCCAGCAGCAGGGACAGGGGCGAGACCCAGTACTTC.

This chain uses TRBV27 with TRBJ2-1; 12 positions match TRBD2. Looked up from germline, CDR1 is MNHEY and CDR2 is SMNVEV (reference sequence). The CDR3 extends over 15 amino acids. Trimming took 5 bases from V and 5 from J; bases not matched to a gene: 4. CDR3 loop: CASSKGLAGNNEQFF. The CDR3 nucleotides read TGTGCCAGCAGTAAAGGACTAGCGGGAAACAATGAGCAGTTCTTC.

The chain employs TRBV5-1 and TRBJ2-3; D gene unclear. CDR3 length equals 14 residues. Germline loops: CDR1 SGHRS, CDR2 YFSETQ. V lost 5 bases, J lost 2 bases, and 12 bases lay in between. CDR3 sequence reads: CASRFVAPTDTQYF. The CDR3 DNA reads as TGCGCCAGCAGATTCGTTGCGCCCACAGATACGCAGTATTTT.

This chain connects TRBV5-4 to TRBJ2-2; D remains ambiguous. CDR3 length: 14 amino acids. Looked up from germline, CDR1 is SGHNT and CDR2 is YYREEE (reference sequence). Trimming shortened V by 1 base and J by 1 base, and 5 bases separated the two germline ends. The CDR3 sequence is CASSLTVNTGELFF. CDR3 in DNA: TGTGCCAGCAGCTTGACAGTGAACACCGGGGAGCTGTTTTTT.

The V call is TRBV5-1, the J call TRBJ2-1; 11 nucleotides align to TRBD1. The CDR3 is 15 residues long. V was clipped by 3 bases and J by 9 bases; unmatched bases: 8. Germline CDR1 is SGHRS and CDR2 is YFSETQ. DNA for the CDR3: TGCGCCAGCAGCTCTGGACAGGGGGCGCAGGGTGAGCAGTTCTTC. Its translation is CASSSGQGAQGEQFF.

This clone has just a few counts. V usage is TRBV6-5 and J usage is TRBJ2-1, with TRBD2 identical over 10 bases. The length of the CDR3 is 13 residues. Germline V gives CDR1 MNHEY, CDR2 SVGAGI. J gave up 12 bases and V 7 bases, and 9 bases lay outside the gene matches. This chain's CDR3 is CASTEAGGPAQFF. CDR3 nucleotide sequence: TGTGCCAGCACCGAAGCGGGAGGGCCTGCGCAGTTCTTC.

The V gene is TRBV10-3, the J gene TRBJ1-1, with 9 nucleotides matching TRBD1. The CDR3 is made up of 14 amino acids. V shed 4 bases and J 1 base; nucleotides not matched to a gene: 1. The germline gives CDR1 ENHRY, CDR2 SYGVKD. This chain's CDR3 is CAISVGQGNTEAFF. For the CDR3, the DNA is TGTGCCATCAGTGTGGGACAGGGGAACACTGAAGCTTTCTTT.